The 15 T cell receptor beta chains presented below share a single source sample, sequenced in a study of control samples from healthy donors and cancer patients. TCRdb keeps only in-frame clones here, not all; method: immunoSEQ multiplex PCR. Of roughly 120,000 clones in the sample, about 94% are singletons; the top ten hold about 4%. The sequenced sample consisted of blood. The source is a man aged 25-45 years in good health.

The chain combines TRBV10-1 with TRBJ1-2, with D hard to call. V was clipped by 7 bases and J by 4 bases, with 13 bases between them. The germline gives CDR1 WNHNN, CDR2 SYGVQD (reference sequence). This CDR3 region has 13 residues. CDR3 loop: CASIFDGSYGYTF. DNA for the CDR3: TGCGCCAGCATCTTCGACGGATCCTATGGCTACACCTTC.

The chain uses TRBV6-2 or TRBV6-3 and TRBJ1-5, with D perhaps matching TRBD1 (5 bases). Between the trimmed V and J ends, which lost 1 base and 7 bases, there was a span of 17 bases. The CDR3 sequence is 16 residues long. Germline lookup yields CDR1 MNHEY and CDR2 SVGEGT. CDR3 DNA sequence: TGTGCCAGCAGTTACTTCGGACCTACCGGGGGGCAGCCCCAGCATTTT. Protein sequence: CASSYFGPTGGQPQHF.

V usage is TRBV27 and J usage is TRBJ2-5, with D tentatively TRBD2 (7 bases). Trimming left V 5 bases short and J 4 bases short, with 11 bases between. Germline V lookup: CDR1 MNHEY, CDR2 SMNVEV (reference sequence). CDR3 length equals 13 residues. The DNA of the CDR3 is TGTGCCAGCAGTAGAGGGGGGGTAGAGACCCAGTACTTC. Residues: CASSRGGVETQYF.

This rearrangement joins TRBV12-5 to TRBJ2-5; weak D call: TRBD2 (5 bases). Per the germline V gene, CDR1 is LGHNT and CDR2 is FRNRAP. CDR3 length equals 17 residues. V shed 6 bases and J shed 4 bases, with 24 bases lying between them. The CDR3 DNA is TGTGCTAGTGGCTCGGGAACGACGGACCCCGGGGTAGAGACCCAGTACTTC. Its translation: CASGSGTTDPGVETQYF.

This clone was seen just once. This chain connects TRBV29-1 to TRBJ2-5, with 9 bases identical to TRBD1. The CDR3 has 15 amino acids. J was trimmed by 1 base and V by 5 bases; bases with no gene match: 8. The germline gives CDR1 SQVTM, CDR2 ANQGSEA. CDR3 bases: TGCAGCGTTCCCCCGGGACAGGGCCTCCAAGAGACCCAGTACTTC. It is translated as CSVPPGQGLQETQYF.

The gene calls are TRBV7-9 and TRBJ2-3, with TRBD2 matching 10 bases. Germline values: CDR1 SEHNR, CDR2 FQNEAQ (reference sequence). Trimming cost V 5 bases and J 2 bases; bases outside gene matches: 7. The CDR3 is 16 residues long. CDR3 sequence (DNA): TGTGCCAGCAGCGGAACTAGCGGGGAAAACACAGATACGCAGTATTTT. Translating gives CASSGTSGENTDTQYF. Full variable domain (outside the CDR3, taken from reference TRBV7-9 and TRBJ2-3): DTGVSQNPRHKITKRGQNVTFRCDPISEHNRLYWYRQTLGQGPEFLTYFQNEAQLEKSRLLSDRFSAERPKGSFSTLEIQRTEQGDSAMYLCASSGTSGENTDTQYFGPGTRLTVL.

The chain carries TRBV7-2 and TRBJ1-6; 7 bases line up with TRBD1. The V segment lost 2 bases and the J segment 7 bases; nucleotides outside the gene matches: 8. The CDR3 sequence is 16 residues long. CDR1 is SGHTA, CDR2 FQGNSA, per germline. Written as DNA, the CDR3 is TGTGCCAGCAGCTTATTGGGGACAGCCGGGAATTCACCCCTCCACTTT. Protein product: CASSLLGTAGNSPLHF. Complete variable domain (other parts from reference TRBV7-2 and TRBJ1-6): GAGVSQSPSNKVTEKGKDVELRCDPISGHTALYWYRQSLGQGLEFLIYFQGNSAPDKSGLPSDRFSAERTGGSVSTLTIQRTQQEDSAVYLCASSLLGTAGNSPLHFGNGTRLTVT.

V usage is TRBV5-1 and J usage is TRBJ2-3; D unclear. V lost 0 bases and J lost 0, with 8 bases in between. The CDR3 has 15 amino acids. In germline, CDR1 is SGHRS, CDR2 YFSETQ. The CDR3 DNA sequence: TGCGCCAGCAGCTTGGAGGCCACCAGCACAGATACGCAGTATTTT. Translation: CASSLEATSTDTQYF.

The V call is TRBV27, the J call TRBJ1-6; D uncertain. Trimming stripped 6 bases from V and 7 bases from J, with 19 bases between. CDR1 and CDR2 (germline): MNHEY, SMNVEV (reference sequence). This CDR3 contains 16 residues. CDR3 region: CASSPSVWLKNSPLHF. CDR3 coding DNA: TGTGCCAGCAGCCCGTCTGTCTGGCTGAAAAATTCACCCCTCCACTTT.

The rearrangement uses TRBV28 and TRBJ2-5, with D uncertain. Germline lookup yields CDR1 MDHEN and CDR2 SYDVKM. Trimming pared 7 bases from V and 1 base from J, leaving 16 bases between. The CDR3 contains 15 residues. CDR3 sequence (DNA): TGTGCCAGCACCCGACTGACCAATTCCCAAGAGACCCAGTACTTC. It specifies CASTRLTNSQETQYF.

The rearrangement uses TRBV10-2 and TRBJ2-4, with 8 bases fitting TRBD2. The ends lost 4 bases at V and 6 bases at J; junction bases unmatched: 14. The CDR3 spans 17 residues. CDR1 is WSHSY and CDR2 is SAAADI in the germline V gene. The CDR3 DNA is TGCGCCAGCAGTGGCTTCGGGTCGGGGGGGCGCTTAAACATTCAGTACTTC. Its protein product is CASSGFGSGGRLNIQYF.

The chain carries TRBV4-2 and TRBJ2-2, with TRBD1 matching over 7 bases. Germline-derived CDR1 and CDR2 are LGHNA and YNFKEQ. CDR3 length: 14 residues. Trimming cost V 4 bases and J 4 bases; bases outside gene matches: 3. The CDR3 is CASSLTGPTGELFF. CDR3 nucleotide sequence: TGTGCCAGCAGCCTGACAGGGCCCACCGGGGAGCTGTTTTTT.

The chain has TRBV7-2 and TRBJ1-1; D is undetermined. The CDR3 extends over 15 amino acids. The V gene's germline CDR1 is SGHTA and CDR2 FQGNSA. V shed 1 base and J shed 1 base, with 10 bases lying between them. The CDR3 sequence: CASSLVVTPNTEAFF. The CDR3 nucleotides are TGTGCCAGCAGCTTAGTGGTGACCCCGAACACTGAAGCTTTCTTT.

This rearrangement joins TRBV5-6 to TRBJ2-6; D is undetermined. The V and J ends lost 1 base and 1 base respectively, with 12 bases between them. The length of the CDR3 is 17 residues. Germline lookup yields CDR1 SGHDT and CDR2 YYEEEE. The CDR3 loop is CASSLTLTGSGANVLTF. The CDR3 nucleotides are TGTGCCAGCAGCTTGACGCTGACTGGATCTGGGGCCAACGTCCTGACTTTC.

This rearrangement joins TRBV6-2 or TRBV6-3 to TRBJ2-1; perhaps D is TRBD1 or TRBD2 (6 bases each). The germline V and J ends were trimmed by 0 bases and 9 bases, with 12 bases remaining between them. The length of the CDR3 is 14 residues. Per germline, CDR1 MNHEY and CDR2 SVGEGT. DNA for the CDR3: TGTGCCAGCAGTTACTCACAGGGAGGCGGTGAGCAGTTCTTC. Translated, it gives CASSYSQGGGEQFF.